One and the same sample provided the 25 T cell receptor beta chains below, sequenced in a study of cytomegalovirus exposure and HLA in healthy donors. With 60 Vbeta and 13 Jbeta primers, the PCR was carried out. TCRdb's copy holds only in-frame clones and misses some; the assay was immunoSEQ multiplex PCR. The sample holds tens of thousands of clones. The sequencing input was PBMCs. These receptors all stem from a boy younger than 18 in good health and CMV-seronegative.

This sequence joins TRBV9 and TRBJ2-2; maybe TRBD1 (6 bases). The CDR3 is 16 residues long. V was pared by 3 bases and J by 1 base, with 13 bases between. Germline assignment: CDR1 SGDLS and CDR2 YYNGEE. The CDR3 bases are TGTGCCAGCAGCGCCTTGAAGGACAGGAACACCGGGGAGCTGTTTTTT. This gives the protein CASSALKDRNTGELFF.

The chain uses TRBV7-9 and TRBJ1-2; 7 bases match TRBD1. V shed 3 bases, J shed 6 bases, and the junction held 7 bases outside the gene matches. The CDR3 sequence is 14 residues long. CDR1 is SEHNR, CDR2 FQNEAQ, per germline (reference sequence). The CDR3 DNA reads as TGTGCCAGCAGCTTCGACAGGGAAGTCGATGGCTACACCTTC. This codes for CASSFDREVDGYTF.

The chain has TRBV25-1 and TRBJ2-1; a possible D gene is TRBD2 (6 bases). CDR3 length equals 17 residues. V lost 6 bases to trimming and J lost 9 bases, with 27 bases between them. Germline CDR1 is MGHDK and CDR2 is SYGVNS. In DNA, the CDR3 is TGTGCCAGCAGCCCCCCCCACTTTGGGACTTCGGTTCCTGAGCAGTTCTTC. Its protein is CASSPPHFGTSVPEQFF.

The CDR3 here is CASSYPGGTEAFF. The DNA of the CDR3 is TGCGCCAGCAGCTACCCGGGGGGGACTGAAGCTTTCTTT. V and J are TRBV5-1 and TRBJ1-1, with D perhaps matching TRBD1 (5 bases). Germline-derived CDR1 and CDR2 are SGHRS and YFSETQ. V was trimmed by 3 bases and J by 5 bases, leaving 11 bases between them. There are 13 residues in the CDR3.

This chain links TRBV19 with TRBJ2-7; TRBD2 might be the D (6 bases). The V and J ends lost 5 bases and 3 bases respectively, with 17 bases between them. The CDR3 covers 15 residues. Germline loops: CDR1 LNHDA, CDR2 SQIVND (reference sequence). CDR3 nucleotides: TGTGCCAGTAGTGTTACCGGGACTTCAAACTACGAGCAGTACTTC. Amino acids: CASSVTGTSNYEQYF.

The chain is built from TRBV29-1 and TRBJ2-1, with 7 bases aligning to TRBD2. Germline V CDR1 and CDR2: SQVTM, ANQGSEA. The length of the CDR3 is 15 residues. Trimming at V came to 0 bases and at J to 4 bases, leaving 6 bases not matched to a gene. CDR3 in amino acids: CSVEDESGVYNEQFF. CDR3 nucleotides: TGCAGCGTTGAAGATGAGAGCGGGGTGTACAATGAGCAGTTCTTC.

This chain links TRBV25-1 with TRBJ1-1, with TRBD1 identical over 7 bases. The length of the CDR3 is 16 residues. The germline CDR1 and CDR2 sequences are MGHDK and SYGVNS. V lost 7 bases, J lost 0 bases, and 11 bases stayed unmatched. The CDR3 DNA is TGTGCCAGCACCATAGGAGGGACAGTTATGAACACTGAAGCTTTCTTT. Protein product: CASTIGGTVMNTEAFF.

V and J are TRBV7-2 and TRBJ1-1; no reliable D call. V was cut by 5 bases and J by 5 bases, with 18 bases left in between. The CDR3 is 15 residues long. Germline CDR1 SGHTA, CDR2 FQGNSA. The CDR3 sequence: CASSRAGSEGTEAFF. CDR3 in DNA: TGTGCCAGCAGCCGGGCGGGGTCCGAGGGAACTGAAGCTTTCTTT.

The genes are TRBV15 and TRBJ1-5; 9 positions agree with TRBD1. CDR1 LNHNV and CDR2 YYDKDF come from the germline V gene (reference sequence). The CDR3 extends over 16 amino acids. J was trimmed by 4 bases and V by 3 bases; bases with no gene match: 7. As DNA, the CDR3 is TGTGCCACCAGCAGGAGTAGACAGGGGGGGAATCAGCCCCAGCATTTT. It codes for CATSRSRQGGNQPQHF.

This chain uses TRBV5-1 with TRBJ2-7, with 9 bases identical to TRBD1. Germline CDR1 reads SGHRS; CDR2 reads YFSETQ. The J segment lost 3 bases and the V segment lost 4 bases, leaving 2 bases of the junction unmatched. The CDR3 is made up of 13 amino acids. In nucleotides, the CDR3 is TGCGCCAGCAGCGGGACAGGGCGCTACGAGCAGTACTTC. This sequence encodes CASSGTGRYEQYF.

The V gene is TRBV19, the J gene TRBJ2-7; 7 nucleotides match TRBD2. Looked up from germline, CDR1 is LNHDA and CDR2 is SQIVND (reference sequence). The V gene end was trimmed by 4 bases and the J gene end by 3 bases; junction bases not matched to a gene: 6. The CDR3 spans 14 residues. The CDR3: CASSKASGDYEQYF. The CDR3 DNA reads TGTGCCAGTAGTAAGGCTAGCGGAGACTACGAGCAGTACTTC.

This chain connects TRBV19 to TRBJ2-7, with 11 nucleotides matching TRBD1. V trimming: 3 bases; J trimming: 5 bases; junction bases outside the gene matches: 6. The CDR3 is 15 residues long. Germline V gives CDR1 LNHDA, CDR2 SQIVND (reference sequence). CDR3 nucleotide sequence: TGTGCCAGTAGTATCGCCGAGGACAGGGGGCACGAGCAGTACTTC. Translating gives CASSIAEDRGHEQYF. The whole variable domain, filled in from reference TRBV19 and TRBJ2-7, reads DGGITQSPKYLFRKEGQNVTLSCEQNLNHDAMYWYRQDPGQGLRLIYYSQIVNDFQKGDIAEGYSVSREKKESFPLTVTSAQKNPTAFYLCASSIAEDRGHEQYFGPGTRLTVT.

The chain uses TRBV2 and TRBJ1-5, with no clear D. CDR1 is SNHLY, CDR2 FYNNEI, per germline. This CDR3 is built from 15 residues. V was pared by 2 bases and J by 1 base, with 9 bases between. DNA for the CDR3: TGTGCCAGCAGTGAAAGGAGGGCGAGCAATCAGCCCCAGCATTTT. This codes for CASSERRASNQPQHF.

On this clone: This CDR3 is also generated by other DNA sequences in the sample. This chain's CDR3 is CASSVAGGTYEQYF. The DNA of the CDR3 is TGTGCCAGCAGCGTAGCGGGAGGCACCTACGAGCAGTACTTC. The chain recombines TRBV9 with TRBJ2-7; 7 positions match TRBD2. Looked up from germline, CDR1 is SGDLS and CDR2 is YYNGEE. This CDR3 contains 14 residues. Trimming cost V 0 bases and J 2 bases; bases outside gene matches: 2.

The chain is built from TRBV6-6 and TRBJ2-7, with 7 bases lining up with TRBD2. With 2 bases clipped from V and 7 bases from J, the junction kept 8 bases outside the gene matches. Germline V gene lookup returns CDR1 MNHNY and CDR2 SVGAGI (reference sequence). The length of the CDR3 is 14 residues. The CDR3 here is CASSYGSRREEQYF. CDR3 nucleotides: TGTGCCAGCAGTTACGGAAGCCGGCGGGAGGAGCAGTACTTC.

CDR3 in amino acids: CAITEGPGQGTYEQYF. CDR3 sequence (DNA): TGTGCCATCACCGAAGGCCCGGGACAGGGTACCTACGAGCAGTACTTC. The rearrangement joins TRBV10-3 to TRBJ2-7; TRBD1 matches at 9 bases. Trimming removed 7 bases from V and 2 bases from J; junction bases left unmatched: 12. Germline V gives CDR1 ENHRY, CDR2 SYGVKD. CDR3 size: 16 residues.

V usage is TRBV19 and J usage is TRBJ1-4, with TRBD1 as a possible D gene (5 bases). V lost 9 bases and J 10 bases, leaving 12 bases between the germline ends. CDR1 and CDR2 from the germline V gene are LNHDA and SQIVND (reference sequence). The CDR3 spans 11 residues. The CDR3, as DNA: TGTGCCAGCTTGGGGGGAGCAAAACTGTTTTTT. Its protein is CASLGGAKLFF.

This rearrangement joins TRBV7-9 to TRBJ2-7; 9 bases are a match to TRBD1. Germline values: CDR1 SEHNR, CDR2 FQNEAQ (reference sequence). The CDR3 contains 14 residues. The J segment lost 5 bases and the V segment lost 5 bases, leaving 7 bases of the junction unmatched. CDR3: CASSPDRGFNEQYF. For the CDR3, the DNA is TGTGCCAGCAGCCCGGACAGGGGTTTTAACGAGCAGTACTTC.

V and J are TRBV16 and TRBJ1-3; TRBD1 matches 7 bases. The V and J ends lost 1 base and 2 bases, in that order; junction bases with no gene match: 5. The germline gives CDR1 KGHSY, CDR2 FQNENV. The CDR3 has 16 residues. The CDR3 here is CASSQLPQGAGNTIYF. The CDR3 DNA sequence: TGTGCCAGCAGCCAATTGCCCCAGGGGGCTGGAAACACCATATATTTT. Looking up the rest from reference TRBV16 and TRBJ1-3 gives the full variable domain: GEEVAQTPKHLVRGEGQKAKLYCAPIKGHSYVFWYQQVLKNEFKFLISFQNENVFDETGMPKERFSAKCLPNSPCSLEIQATKLEDSAVYFCASSQLPQGAGNTIYFGEGSWLTVV.

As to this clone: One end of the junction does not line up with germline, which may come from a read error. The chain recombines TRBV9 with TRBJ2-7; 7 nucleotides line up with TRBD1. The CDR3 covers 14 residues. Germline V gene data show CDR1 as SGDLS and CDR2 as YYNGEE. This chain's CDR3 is CASSVGTAQYGQYF. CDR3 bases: TGTGCCAGCAGCGTGGGGACAGCCCAGTACGGGCAGTACTTC.

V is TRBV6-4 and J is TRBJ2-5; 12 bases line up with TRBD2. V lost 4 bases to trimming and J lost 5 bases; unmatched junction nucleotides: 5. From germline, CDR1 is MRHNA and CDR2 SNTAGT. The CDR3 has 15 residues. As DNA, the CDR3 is TGTGCCAGCAGTGTTCTAGCGGGGGGGCCCGAGACCCAGTACTTC. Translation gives CASSVLAGGPETQYF.

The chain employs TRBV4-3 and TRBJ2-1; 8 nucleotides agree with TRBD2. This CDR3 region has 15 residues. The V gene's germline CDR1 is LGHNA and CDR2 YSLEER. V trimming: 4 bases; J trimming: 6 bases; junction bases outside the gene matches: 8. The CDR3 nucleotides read TGCGCCAGCAGCCGCGGGACTAGAGGGCTCAATGAGCAGTTCTTC. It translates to CASSRGTRGLNEQFF.

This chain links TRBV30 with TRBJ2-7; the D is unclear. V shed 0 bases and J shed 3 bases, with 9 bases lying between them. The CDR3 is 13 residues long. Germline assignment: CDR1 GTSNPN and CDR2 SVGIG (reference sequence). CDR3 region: CAWSVPRVYEQYF. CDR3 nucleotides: TGTGCCTGGAGTGTACCCCGGGTCTACGAGCAGTACTTC.

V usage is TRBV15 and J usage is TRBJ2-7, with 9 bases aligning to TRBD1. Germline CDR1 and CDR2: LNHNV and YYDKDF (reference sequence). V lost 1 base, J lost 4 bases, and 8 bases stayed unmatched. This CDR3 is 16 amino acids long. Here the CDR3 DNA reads TGTGCCACCAGCAGAGGGGGGGACAGGGAGCGATACGAGCAGTACTTC. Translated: CATSRGGDRERYEQYF.

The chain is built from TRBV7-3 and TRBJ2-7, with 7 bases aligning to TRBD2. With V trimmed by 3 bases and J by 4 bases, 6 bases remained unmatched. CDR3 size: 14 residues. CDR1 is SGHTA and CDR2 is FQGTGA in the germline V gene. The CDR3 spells CASSFGGRDYEQYF. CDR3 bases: TGTGCCAGCAGCTTTGGCGGGAGAGATTACGAGCAGTACTTC.